This entry lists 20 T cell receptor beta chains sequenced from one sample in a study of cytomegalovirus exposure and HLA in healthy donors (dated by TCRdb to 2017 to 2019). Library prep was done by the immunoSEQ multiplex PCR assay. The multiplex PCR relied on a mix of 60 forward primers for TCR Vbeta segments and 13 reverse primers for TCR Jbeta segments. TCRdb holds this immuneACCESS table with in-frame rearrangements only. Some clones are missing; in checked studies, unresolved V genes explain under half, and the rest has no known cause. In all, the sample holds 270,000 or so clones, and 80% to 95% of those were seen once. The ten largest clones represent about 1.5% of the sample. Sequencing was performed on PBMCs. Receptors were obtained from a girl aged 2 to 9 in good health and CMV-seronegative.

V is TRBV4-1 and J is TRBJ2-7; 10 nucleotides line up with TRBD2. Trimming took 1 base from V and 7 from J; bases not matched to a gene: 7. From germline, CDR1 is MGHRA and CDR2 YSYEKL. This CDR3 spans 15 amino acids. CDR3 region: CASSQAPGLAAEQYF. The CDR3, as DNA: TGCGCCAGCAGCCAAGCCCCCGGACTAGCGGCAGAGCAGTACTTC.

This clone was seen only once. The chain is built from TRBV5-1 and TRBJ2-3; TRBD2 is a possible D gene (6 bases). V dropped 4 bases and J dropped 2 bases, with 17 bases sitting between them. Germline CDR1 and CDR2: SGHRS and YFSETQ. The CDR3 has 16 residues. This chain's CDR3 is CASSPSSVAHTDTQYF. CDR3 DNA: TGCGCCAGCAGCCCCTCTAGCGTTGCGCACACAGATACGCAGTATTTT. Using reference TRBV5-1 and TRBJ2-3 for the parts outside the CDR3, the full variable domain is KAGVTQTPRYLIKTRGQQVTLSCSPISGHRSVSWYQQTPGQGLQFLFEYFSETQRNKGNFPGRFSGRQFSNSRSEMNVSTLELGDSALYLCASSPSSVAHTDTQYFGPGTRLTVL.

The V and J genes are TRBV5-8 and TRBJ1-2; TRBD1 is a possible D gene (6 bases). Germline V gives CDR1 SGHTS, CDR2 YDEGEE. The CDR3 runs to 15 residues. Trimming cost V 0 bases and J 2 bases, with 11 bases left between them. The CDR3 spells CASSLGGTRNYGYTF. DNA for the CDR3: TGTGCCAGCAGCTTGGGGGGGACACGAAACTATGGCTACACCTTC.

The chain carries TRBV28 and TRBJ1-6; D remains unclear. In germline, CDR1 is MDHEN, CDR2 SYDVKM. With 3 bases removed from V and 17 bases from J, the gap between germline ends came to 20 bases. The CDR3 has 14 amino acids. The CDR3 reads CASSFGVVPEGIHF. The CDR3 DNA reads TGTGCCAGCAGTTTCGGAGTGGTGCCAGAGGGCATCCACTTT.

The V call is TRBV29-1, the J call TRBJ1-2, with TRBD1 matching over 7 bases. Germline V gene data show CDR1 as SQVTM and CDR2 as ANQGSEA. V lost 0 bases and J lost 2; bases outside the gene matches: 6. This CDR3 is 15 amino acids long. This chain's CDR3 is CSVEDRPGQNYGYTF. Here the CDR3 DNA reads TGCAGCGTTGAAGATCGCCCGGGACAGAACTATGGCTACACCTTC.

This clone occurred once. The chain employs TRBV11-2 and TRBJ1-6; TRBD1 is a possible D gene (5 bases). CDR1 is SGHAT, CDR2 FQNNGV, per germline. V lost 5 bases and J lost 10, with 18 bases in between. The CDR3 is made up of 15 amino acids. The CDR3 DNA follows: TGTGCCAGCAGCCCCGGGGGGGGAAGCTTGTCACCCCTCCACTTT. Its translation is CASSPGGGSLSPLHF. Supplemented by reference TRBV11-2 and TRBJ1-6, the full variable domain reads EAGVAQSPRYKIIEKRQSVAFWCNPISGHATLYWYQQILGQGPKLLIQFQNNGVVDDSQLPKDRFSAERLKGVDSTLKIQPAKLEDSAVYLCASSPGGGSLSPLHFGNGTRLTVT.

The rearrangement uses TRBV13 and TRBJ2-5; possible D gene TRBD1, 5 bases. Germline assignment: CDR1 PRHDT and CDR2 FYEKMQ (reference sequence). The V gene lost 0 bases and the J gene lost 11 bases, with 22 bases spanning the gap. CDR3 length: 16 amino acids. The CDR3 DNA is TGTGCCAGCAGCTTAGGCAGACAGAGGAAACCTACGGAGCAGTACTTC. This codes for CASSLGRQRKPTEQYF. Looking up the rest from reference TRBV13 and TRBJ2-5 gives the full variable domain: AAGVIQSPRHLIKEKRETATLKCYPIPRHDTVYWYQQGPGQDPQFLISFYEKMQSDKGSIPDRFSAQQFSDYHSELNMSSLELGDSALYFCASSLGRQRKPTEQYFGPGTRLLVL.

The chain carries TRBV5-1 and TRBJ1-1; 8 bases fit TRBD1. Germline V gene sequence: CDR1 SGHRS, CDR2 YFSETQ. V gave up 4 bases and J gave up 4 bases; unmatched junction bases: 6. CDR3 length equals 14 residues. CDR3 DNA sequence: TGCGCCAGCAGCCCGTTCACAGGGGGCACTGAAGCTTTCTTT. Its protein is CASSPFTGGTEAFF. The full variable domain, its missing parts supplied by reference TRBV5-1 and TRBJ1-1, is KAGVTQTPRYLIKTRGQQVTLSCSPISGHRSVSWYQQTPGQGLQFLFEYFSETQRNKGNFPGRFSGRQFSNSRSEMNVSTLELGDSALYLCASSPFTGGTEAFFGQGTRLTVV.

CDR3 protein: CASSHEGQGVTDTQYF. As DNA, the CDR3 is TGTGCCAGCAGCCACGAGGGGCAGGGGGTCACAGATACGCAGTATTTT. The chain uses TRBV4-2 and TRBJ2-3; 7 bases are a match to TRBD1. Germline V gives CDR1 LGHNA, CDR2 YNFKEQ. This CDR3 region has 16 residues. V lost 3 bases, J lost 2 bases, and 8 bases stayed unmatched.

The chain carries TRBV5-1 and TRBJ2-3; a weak D match, TRBD2 (6 bases). The CDR3 is 13 residues long. From germline, CDR1 is SGHRS and CDR2 YFSETQ. Between the trimmed V and J ends, which lost 4 bases and 4 bases, there was a span of 10 bases. CDR3 bases: TGCGCCAGCAGCGGGCGCGGGGCAGATACGCAGTATTTT. Its translation: CASSGRGADTQYF. Full variable domain (missing parts from reference TRBV5-1 and TRBJ2-3): KAGVTQTPRYLIKTRGQQVTLSCSPISGHRSVSWYQQTPGQGLQFLFEYFSETQRNKGNFPGRFSGRQFSNSRSEMNVSTLELGDSALYLCASSGRGADTQYFGPGTRLTVL.

V usage is TRBV18 and J usage is TRBJ2-5, with unresolved D. This CDR3 is 16 amino acids long. Trimming pared 5 bases from V and 1 base from J, leaving 17 bases between. Germline loops: CDR1 KGHSH, CDR2 LQKENI. CDR3 DNA: TGTGCCAGCTCAATAAGTCCCACGGGTGGCCAAGAGACCCAGTACTTC. Its translation is CASSISPTGGQETQYF.

This chain uses TRBV18 with TRBJ2-2; tentatively, D is TRBD1 (6 bases). Trimming cost V 0 bases and J 4 bases, with 9 bases left between them. The CDR3 runs to 15 residues. The germline CDR1 and CDR2 sequences are KGHSH and LQKENI. The CDR3 DNA sequence: TGTGCCAGCTCACCACCGAGAGGGGGCACCGGGGAGCTGTTTTTT. Amino acid sequence: CASSPPRGGTGELFF.

The chain recombines TRBV6-5 with TRBJ2-7, with TRBD1 matching 7 bases. This CDR3 is built from 14 residues. Germline trimming cut 6 bases from V and 0 bases from J; bases unmatched to any gene: 5. Germline V gene data show CDR1 as MNHEY and CDR2 as SVGAGI. The CDR3 bases are TGTGCCAGCAGCCGGGACAGCAGCTCCTACGAGCAGTACTTC. Encoded protein: CASSRDSSSYEQYF.

In regard to this clone: The same CDR3 also results from other DNA sequences found in this sample. The chain has TRBV5-1 and TRBJ2-1; 7 nucleotides agree with TRBD1. Germline CDR1 is SGHRS and CDR2 is YFSETQ. Germline trimming cut 0 bases from V and 0 bases from J; bases unmatched to any gene: 0. This CDR3 comprises 15 residues. CDR3 bases: TGCGCCAGCAGCTTGGGGGACAGCTCCTACAATGAGCAGTTCTTC. As protein: CASSLGDSSYNEQFF.

In DNA form, the CDR3 reads TGTGCTAGTGGGCCCCCTTTTGGACAGGGGAACACTGAAGCTTTCTTT. This codes for CASGPPFGQGNTEAFF. V and J are TRBV12-5 and TRBJ1-1, with 8 bases aligning to TRBD1. CDR3 size: 16 residues. CDR1 is LGHNT and CDR2 is FRNRAP in the germline V gene. V shed 6 bases, J shed 1 base, and the junction held 10 bases outside the gene matches.

V is TRBV6-5 and J is TRBJ2-5; 11 bases agree with TRBD1. V shed 0 bases and J 5 bases; nucleotides not matched to a gene: 2. Germline V gives CDR1 MNHEY, CDR2 SVGAGI. This CDR3 has 15 residues. CDR3 sequence reads: CASSYSRTGGETQYF. In DNA, the CDR3 is TGTGCCAGCAGTTACTCAAGGACAGGGGGCGAGACCCAGTACTTC.

This clone was seen a few times. The chain links TRBV6-5 to TRBJ2-1, with no clear D. Germline V gene sequence: CDR1 MNHEY, CDR2 SVGAGI. The CDR3 runs to 13 residues. Trimming removed 2 bases at V and 4 bases at J, with 6 bases between. The CDR3 loop reads CASSYTQYNEQFF. The CDR3 region has the DNA TGTGCCAGCAGTTACACCCAGTACAATGAGCAGTTCTTC.

Here the CDR3 reads CSAPRGGTYNEQFF. The CDR3 DNA sequence: TGCAGCGCCCCTCGGGGGGGTACTTACAATGAGCAGTTCTTC. V usage is TRBV29-1 and J usage is TRBJ2-1, with 8 bases matching TRBD2. The CDR3 sequence is 14 residues long. Germline V gives CDR1 SQVTM, CDR2 ANQGSEA. V was pared by 7 bases and J by 4 bases, with 9 bases of the junction left unmatched.

The CDR3 bases are TGTGCCAGCTCACGGGACAGGGGCGGCGAGCAGTACTTC. Protein sequence: CASSRDRGGEQYF. The chain employs TRBV18 and TRBJ2-7, with TRBD1 matching over 10 bases. The CDR3 is 13 residues long. CDR1 and CDR2 (germline): KGHSH, LQKENI. The ends lost 4 bases at V and 6 bases at J; junction bases unmatched: 3.

This chain uses TRBV7-3 with TRBJ2-7, with TRBD2 matching over 8 bases. The CDR3 runs to 18 residues. Germline values: CDR1 SGHTA, CDR2 FQGTGA. Germline trimming cut 0 bases from V and 4 bases from J; bases unmatched to any gene: 14. Here the CDR3 reads CASSLTKVGRGESYEQYF. In nucleotides, the CDR3 is TGTGCCAGCAGCTTAACGAAGGTAGGGCGGGGGGAATCTTACGAGCAGTACTTC.